The present entry profiles one T cell receptor beta chain with its context. Its antigen remains undetermined. No quality values exist for individual bases; no much larger clone is one base distant. TCR beta CDR3 regions were sequenced from DNA using the immunoSEQ Assay. The original methods were these. To compute T cell density, TCR beta template counts were normalized to usable DNA, which was estimated by amplifying housekeeping genes. Richness was estimated with the preseqR package, extrapolating to 400,000 templates for PBMC samples and 120,000 templates for tissue samples. Clonality was calculated as one minus Pielou's evenness. Tissue-enriched TCRs were identified by differential abundance testing using productive amino-acid clonotypes, minimum total count 5 and alpha 0.1. The Jaccard Index and the Morisita Overlap Index were used to measure how much the repertoires overlapped between compartments. GLIPH clustered TCR beta CDR3s with public tetramer-defined viral CDR3s; viral motifs required at least three viral sequences plus V-gene enrichment. TCRdb carries this immuneACCESS record with in-frame sequences only. Its versions omit some clonotypes, under half of them owing to an unresolved V gene in the studies checked, with the rest unexplained. V and J calls and clone size are copied from that table; D and trimming were computed from the DNA. Within this sample are around 15,000 clones, with 89% of them counted one time only. The top ten constitute 27% of the sample.

Taken from cysteine to phenylalanine, the CDR3 has 16 residues. Only the CDR3 DNA is retained, 48 bases long and in frame from the first base. Deletion took 5 bases off V and 0 bases off J, with a span of 17 bases between the germline ends. CDR1 and CDR2, per the germline V gene, are SNHLY and FYNNEI. The entry originates in a study of T cells in localized non-small cell lung cancer (TCRdb year 2020). About the investigation overall: The study analyzed T cell repertoires of 200 to 250 early-stage NSCLC patients, comparing tumors and uninvolved tumor-adjacent lungs. The cohort was made up of under 250 treatment-naive NSCLC patients whose localized lung tumors had been resected. NSCLC patients had a mean age of around 61 years, and fewer than 150 were male and about 110 female. Points the paper makes about the study in general: Multi-region tumor sequencing was not performed, so intratumor heterogeneity could not be excluded. Because of the exploratory design, TCR variables were selected using unadjusted p-values without false-discovery rate correction. Uninvolved tumor-adjacent lung showed the highest T cell clonality, higher than tumor, which suggests more focused antigenic responses in the uninvolved tumor-adjacent lung. A median of around 50 of the top 100 tumor clones turned up in the paired uninvolved adjacent lung, and about 28 of those clones also ranked among the top 100 of that same adjacent lung. Higher blood T cell density associated with longer overall survival, while higher adjacent-lung clonality associated with shorter survival.

At diagnosis, tumor, uninvolved tumor-adjacent lung and peripheral blood were collected and then preserved as a mix of FFPE and fresh-frozen material. For TCR repertoire profiling, the blood samples were analyzed as peripheral blood mononuclear cells. The chain links TRBV2 with TRBJ2-7; there is no confident call for the D gene. The receptor's source is a female donor over 55 with stage III squamous cell lung carcinoma. The material was peripheral blood, obtained before any cancer treatment. The CDR3 is CASSKGPFLSSYEQYF. The DNA is as follows: TGTGCCAGCAGTAAAGGACCTTTCTTAAGCTCCTACGAGCAGTACTTC.